One sample yielded the 30 T cell receptor beta chains listed below, sequenced in a study of post-analysis software for immune sequencing data (dated by TCRdb to 2014 to 2015). Study-wide conclusions, independent of this receptor: Significantly higher frequencies in patients than in controls were found for a few TRBV segments, including TRBV5-6, TRBV5-1 and TRBV20-1.

The receptor library was made with PCR. The instrument was an Illumina HiSeq 2500. To reduce PCR and sequencing biases, unique molecular identifiers were built into the TCR beta cDNA libraries. The public reads were quality trimmed at Q25 with fastp and then assembled into clones with MiXCR by TCRdb, keeping productive beta chains. A single entry per CDR3 protein holds the most common genes and DNA from its merged rows. In this sample the table shows about 460,000 distinct CDR3 sequences, roughly 45% of which occur a single time. The ten top clones hold around 10% of the sample. No antigen has been identified for these receptors. What was sequenced was blood. The receptors were sampled from a girl under 18 with multiple sclerosis.

This clonotype was seen more than once but under ten times. The chain couples TRBV6-5 to TRBJ2-3; D is ambiguous. In germline, CDR1 is MNHEY, CDR2 SVGAGI. The CDR3 contains 16 residues. With 2 bases removed from V and 0 bases from J, the gap between germline ends came to 12 bases. CDR3 sequence reads: CASSYGVAPSTDTQYF. CDR3 in DNA: TGTGCCAGCAGTTACGGGGTGGCACCTAGCACAGATACGCAGTATTTT.

This clonotype was seen a handful of times. J is TRBJ2-7 and V is TRBV4-1; 9 nucleotides agree with TRBD2. The CDR3 is 16 residues long. Unmatched junction bases numbered 5, after V lost 0 bases and J lost 2 bases. The germline gives CDR1 MGHRA, CDR2 YSYEKL. The CDR3 here is CASSQDASGTTYEQYF. The CDR3 DNA sequence: TGCGCCAGCAGCCAAGATGCTAGCGGGACGACCTACGAGCAGTACTTC.

A few counts support this clonotype. The chain has TRBV3-1 and TRBJ2-7, with 13 nucleotides matching TRBD2. This CDR3 contains 17 residues. V lost 4 bases to trimming and J lost 0 bases; unmatched junction nucleotides: 6. Germline lookup yields CDR1 LGHDT and CDR2 YNNKEL (reference sequence). The CDR3 reads CASSRTSGSRSSYEQYF. CDR3 sequence (DNA): TGTGCCAGCAGCCGGACTAGCGGGAGTCGGAGCTCCTACGAGCAGTACTTC.

This clonotype has a handful of counts. V usage is TRBV7-2 and J usage is TRBJ2-1; no clear D. Trimming stripped 2 bases from V and 4 bases from J, with 9 bases between. Germline V lookup: CDR1 SGHTA, CDR2 FQGNSA. The CDR3 contains 14 residues. CDR3 amino acids: CASSLRQPYNEQFF. CDR3 coding DNA: TGTGCCAGCAGCTTACGACAACCTTACAATGAGCAGTTCTTC.

This clonotype has a handful of counts. The CDR3 is CASSKDRALYEQYF. The CDR3 nucleotides are TGTGCCAGCTCCAAGGACAGGGCCCTCTACGAGCAGTACTTC. This chain joins TRBV6-2 or TRBV6-3 and TRBJ2-7; TRBD1 matches 8 bases. Germline lookup yields CDR1 MNHEY and CDR2 SVGEGT. After removal of 8 bases from V and 3 bases from J, the junction contained 9 bases not matched to a gene. CDR3 length: 14 residues.

The CDR3 nucleotides read TGCAGTGCAGAGGTAGGTCAGCCCCAGCATTTT. Translation gives CSAEVGQPQHF. The genes are TRBV20-1 and TRBJ1-5; no definite D call. The ends were cut back, 6 bases at V and 6 bases at J, with 9 bases in the middle. CDR3 length: 11 amino acids. Germline loops: CDR1 DFQATT, CDR2 SNEGSKA (reference sequence).

This clonotype was seen only a few times. The V and J genes are TRBV20-1 and TRBJ2-7; 13 nucleotides line up with TRBD2. CDR3 length equals 16 residues. Germline trimming cut 6 bases from V and 2 bases from J; bases unmatched to any gene: 10. Germline V gives CDR1 DFQATT, CDR2 SNEGSKA (reference sequence). The CDR3: CSARLAGGNSPYEQYF. The CDR3 nucleotides read TGCAGTGCACGACTAGCGGGAGGAAACTCCCCCTACGAGCAGTACTTC.

This clonotype has only a few counts. This chain uses TRBV28 with TRBJ1-2; tentatively, D is TRBD1 (5 bases). V lost 1 base and J 3 bases, leaving 12 bases between the germline ends. Germline V gene data show CDR1 as MDHEN and CDR2 as SYDVKM. This CDR3 spans 15 amino acids. CDR3 residues: CASSLLVRVDYGYTF. In DNA form, the CDR3 reads TGTGCCAGCAGTTTATTGGTCAGGGTGGACTATGGCTACACCTTC.

CDR3 nucleotides: TGCGCCAGCAGCGCCCCCGGGACTAGGGGGGACAATGAGCAGTTCTTC. This translates into CASSAPGTRGDNEQFF. The chain combines TRBV4-1 with TRBJ2-1; 8 bases match TRBD2. CDR1 MGHRA and CDR2 YSYEKL come from the germline V gene. The CDR3 extends over 16 amino acids. V shed 5 bases and J 5 bases; nucleotides not matched to a gene: 11.

Only one count was recorded for this clonotype. The genes are TRBV7-9 and TRBJ2-5, with TRBD2 matching 9 bases. The CDR3 is 17 amino acids. The V gene's germline CDR1 is SEHNR and CDR2 FQNEAQ (reference sequence). Losses at the gene ends were 5 bases for V and 2 bases for J; bases not matched to a gene: 12. The CDR3 coding sequence is TGTGCCAGCAGCCCGAGGCCGACTAGCGGCTTTCAAGAGACCCAGTACTTC. This translates into CASSPRPTSGFQETQYF.

This clonotype was recorded once. The chain has TRBV7-2 and TRBJ2-5; no firm D call. Trimming removed 8 bases at V and 1 base at J, with 14 bases between. Looked up from germline, CDR1 is SGHTA and CDR2 is FQGNSA. The CDR3 is 14 amino acids. The CDR3 sequence: CASSPSRAQETQYF. DNA for the CDR3: TGTGCCAGCTCACCTTCCCGGGCCCAAGAGACCCAGTACTTC. Supplemented by reference TRBV7-2 and TRBJ2-5, the full variable domain reads GAGVSQSPSNKVTEKGKDVELRCDPISGHTALYWYRQSLGQGLEFLIYFQGNSAPDKSGLPSDRFSAERTGGSVSTLTIQRTQQEDSAVYLCASSPSRAQETQYFGPGTRLLVL.

This rearrangement joins TRBV7-2 to TRBJ1-5; possibly TRBD1 for D (6 bases). The germline V gene encodes CDR1 SGHTA and CDR2 FQGNSA. The V gene lost 0 bases and the J gene lost 6 bases, with 12 bases spanning the gap. The CDR3 loop spans 15 amino acids. The CDR3 protein is CASSLALQGSQPQHF. CDR3 DNA sequence: TGTGCCAGCAGCTTAGCGCTTCAGGGGAGTCAGCCCCAGCATTTT.

This clonotype showed up just a few times. The rearrangement uses TRBV29-1 and TRBJ2-7; 7 bases match TRBD2. V was pared by 4 bases and J by 0 bases, with 9 bases of the junction left unmatched. This CDR3 comprises 15 residues. Germline V CDR1 and CDR2: SQVTM, ANQGSEA. Here the CDR3 DNA reads TGCAGCGTTGTCGGGGGAGGGGTTCTCTCCTACGAGCAGTACTTC. It translates to CSVVGGGVLSYEQYF.

As for this clonotype: The junction does not match germline at one end; this may be a read error. This rearrangement joins TRBV14 to TRBJ2-2, with D possibly matching TRBD2 (5 bases). This CDR3 comprises 18 residues. From germline, CDR1 is SGHDN and CDR2 FVKESK. CDR3 residues: CVSSSSPPSFQNTGELFF. The CDR3 DNA sequence: TGTGTCAGCAGCTCTAGCCCGCCCTCATTTCAGAACACCGGGGAGCTGTTTTTT.

The chain combines TRBV10-3 with TRBJ2-1, with 8 positions matching TRBD2. The CDR3 is made up of 17 amino acids. Germline-derived CDR1 and CDR2 are ENHRY and SYGVKD. J lost 5 bases, V lost 0 bases, and 9 bases had no gene match. In DNA form, the CDR3 reads TGTGCCATCAGTGAGTCGATGGCGGGAGGCACGGACAATGAGCAGTTCTTC. This sequence encodes CAISESMAGGTDNEQFF.

The gene calls are TRBV28 and TRBJ2-5; 9 positions agree with TRBD1. The CDR3 has 14 residues. The germline V gene encodes CDR1 MDHEN and CDR2 SYDVKM. Unmatched junction bases numbered 10, after V lost 3 bases and J lost 11 bases. CDR3 loop: CASSLAGTGNEQYF. The DNA of the CDR3 is TGTGCCAGCAGTTTGGCCGGGACAGGGAATGAGCAGTACTTC.

The rearrangement links TRBV4-3 to TRBJ1-4; 7 bases agree with TRBD1. CDR3 length: 14 residues. V lost 0 bases to trimming and J lost 11 bases; unmatched junction nucleotides: 6. Germline CDR1 is LGHNA and CDR2 is YSLEER. The CDR3 DNA sequence: TGCGCCAGCAGCCAAGACCCAGGGGGGGTGAAACTGTTTTTT. The encoded protein is CASSQDPGGVKLFF.

The chain has TRBV29-1 and TRBJ2-1, with D unclear. Germline V gene sequence: CDR1 SQVTM, CDR2 ANQGSEA. V shed 2 bases and J shed 9 bases, with 5 bases lying between them. The CDR3 runs to 10 residues. CDR3 protein: CSVERAEQFF. CDR3 nucleotide sequence: TGCAGCGTTGAAAGAGCTGAGCAGTTCTTC.

This clonotype was counted at least ten times. The rearrangement uses TRBV20-1 and TRBJ2-5, with 9 bases aligning to TRBD1. V shed 6 bases, J shed 7 bases, and the junction held 9 bases outside the gene matches. Germline V gene data show CDR1 as DFQATT and CDR2 as SNEGSKA (reference sequence). This CDR3 region has 13 residues. The CDR3 DNA follows: TGCAGTGCCATCAGGACAGGGGAGGTGACCCAGTACTTC. Amino acids: CSAIRTGEVTQYF.

The chain's CDR3 is CASSLYFSYEQYF. The CDR3 DNA is TGTGCCAGCAGTTTGTACTTTTCCTACGAGCAGTACTTC. This chain connects TRBV27 to TRBJ2-4; D not resolved. The DNA end is a closer match to TRBJ2-7, so the J assignment may be wrong. In germline, CDR1 is MNHEY, CDR2 SMNVEV (reference sequence). The CDR3 contains 13 residues.

This clonotype was picked up a small number of times. The genes are TRBV9 and TRBJ1-1; D is ambiguous. CDR3 size: 13 residues. Trimming took off 3 bases at V and 7 bases at J, with 13 bases between the two ends. Germline CDR1 SGDLS, CDR2 YYNGEE. CDR3 nucleotide sequence: TGTGCCAGCAGCGGAGACCCGGGGAGTGAAGCTTTCTTT. It is translated as CASSGDPGSEAFF.

A few counts support this clonotype. Germline and junction disagree at one end, which may indicate a read error. The J gene is TRBJ2-6, the V gene TRBV27; a possible D gene is TRBD1 (5 bases). This CDR3 contains 15 residues. Looked up from germline, CDR1 is MNHEY and CDR2 is SMNVEV (reference sequence). CDR3 loop: CASSLGRAGANALTF. The CDR3 DNA follows: TGTGCCAGCAGTTTAGGTAGGGCTGGGGCCAACGCCCTGACTTTC.

The count of this clonotype is one. The chain links TRBV20-1 to TRBJ2-1, with 8 bases that match TRBD2. The CDR3 runs to 14 residues. Germline V gene lookup returns CDR1 DFQATT and CDR2 SNEGSKA (reference sequence). V lost 2 bases to trimming and J lost 5 bases; unmatched junction nucleotides: 5. CDR3 in amino acids: CSARIAGNNNEQFF. The DNA for the CDR3 is TGCAGTGCTAGAATAGCGGGAAACAACAATGAGCAGTTCTTC.

This rearrangement joins TRBV27 to TRBJ1-2; no reliable D call. Germline CDR1 reads MNHEY; CDR2 reads SMNVEV (reference sequence). The V end was cut by 5 bases, the J end by 0 bases, with 10 bases between. This CDR3 has 14 amino acids. CDR3 sequence: CASSAYRTNYGYTF. Written as DNA, the CDR3 is TGTGCCAGCAGTGCTTATAGGACTAACTATGGCTACACCTTC.

The chain couples TRBV5-1 to TRBJ1-5; the D gene is possibly TRBD1 (5 bases). The CDR3 spans 13 residues. V dropped 3 bases and J dropped 5 bases, with 9 bases sitting between them. CDR1 SGHRS and CDR2 YFSETQ come from the germline V gene. CDR3 nucleotides: TGCGCCAGCAGCTGGTCGGGGGATCAGCCCCAGCATTTT. Amino acids: CASSWSGDQPQHF.

The sample holds one count of this clonotype. V is TRBV5-1 and J is TRBJ1-4; 8 nucleotides line up with TRBD1. Trimming removed 2 bases from V and 8 bases from J; junction bases left unmatched: 5. The length of the CDR3 is 14 residues. The germline V gene has CDR1 SGHRS and CDR2 YFSETQ. As DNA, the CDR3 is TGCGCCAGCAGCTTCGGACAGGGAGGCGAAAAACTGTTTTTT. Its translation: CASSFGQGGEKLFF.

The DNA for the CDR3 is TGCAGCGTTGGGCAGCAGATGAACACTGAAGCTTTCTTT. Translating gives CSVGQQMNTEAFF. The chain has TRBV29-1 and TRBJ1-1; D gene unclear. This CDR3 is built from 13 residues. With 4 bases removed from V and 0 bases from J, the gap between germline ends came to 9 bases. The germline V gene has CDR1 SQVTM and CDR2 ANQGSEA.

This clonotype has more than one count but fewer than ten. The CDR3 reads CSVDATDRAEAFF. The CDR3 region has the DNA TGCAGCGTTGACGCCACTGACAGGGCTGAAGCTTTCTTT. The chain couples TRBV29-1 to TRBJ1-1; the match to TRBD1 covers 7 bases. The V gene end was trimmed by 3 bases and the J gene end by 6 bases; junction bases not matched to a gene: 7. CDR1 and CDR2 from the germline V gene are SQVTM and ANQGSEA. There are 13 residues in the CDR3. Using reference TRBV29-1 and TRBJ1-1 for the parts outside the CDR3, the full variable domain is SAVISQKPSRDICQRGTSLTIQCQVDSQVTMMFWYRQQPGQSLTLIATANQGSEATYESGFVIDKFPISRPNLTFSTLTVSNMSPEDSSIYLCSVDATDRAEAFFGQGTRLTVV.

In its sample, this clonotype was seen a few times. V and J are TRBV11-3 and TRBJ2-3; D unclear. The V gene lost 1 base and the J gene lost 2 bases, with 7 bases spanning the gap. The CDR3 totals 14 residues. Germline V lookup: CDR1 SGHNT, CDR2 YENEEA. The CDR3 here is CASSLARNTDTQYF. CDR3 sequence (DNA): TGTGCCAGCAGCTTAGCACGGAACACAGATACGCAGTATTTT.

This clonotype was seen more than once but under ten times. J is TRBJ2-7 and V is TRBV15; the D call may be TRBD1 or TRBD2 (5 bases each). The CDR3 is made up of 16 amino acids. CDR1 is LNHNV and CDR2 is YYDKDF in the germline V gene (reference sequence). Trimming removed 6 bases at V and 6 bases at J, with 24 bases between. The chain's CDR3 is CATSEPTRGVTGEQYF. The DNA for the CDR3 is TGTGCCACCAGTGAACCAACCCGGGGCGTAACGGGCGAGCAGTACTTC.